This TCR beta chain was recorded in a study of identical twins. Findings and caveats of the study: There is a chance that invariant MAIT and iNKT cells partially muddied zero-insertion analyses. The conclusions drew on cross-sectional statistical analysis instead of tracking the same donors. Twin pairs had excess sharing that was weaker in beta out-of-frame sequences.

This clonotype was recorded a few times. Its antigen is not identified. TCRdb recomputed calls from the 5' RACE reads with MiXCR, one row per CDR3 protein. This sample has some 1,700,000 distinct CDR3 sequences, with 32% found just once. The V end was cut by 5 bases, the J end by 0 bases, with 11 bases between. Looked up from germline, CDR1 is SGHTA and CDR2 is FQGNSA. CDR3 length: 15 amino acids. This sequence was found in a newborn girl in good health. This sequence joins TRBV7-2 and TRBJ1-3; D gene ambiguous. Specimen: cord blood. The CDR3 DNA follows: TGTGCCAGCAGCCTTAATCCCCACTCTGGAAACACCATATATTTT. Protein: CASSLNPHSGNTIYF.